This T cell receptor (beta chain) was profiled in a study of blood T cell repertoires in COVID-19. About the research overall: PBMCs, B-cell-depleted T cells, or T cells provided the cDNA or gDNA that made up the material.

V lost 4 bases and J 7 bases, leaving 19 bases between the germline ends. The CDR3 length is 16 residues. From germline, CDR1 is MNHEY and CDR2 SVGAGI. In the authors' workflow: From reference gene primer amplification, estimates of nucleated cell counts were derived. Assay: immunoSEQ multiplex PCR; the TCRdb copy retains only in-frame clones and omits some. V and J calls and clone size are those listed in that table; D and trimming were worked out from the DNA. This sample has under 250,000 clones; about four fifths occur once, and the top ten carry 3.4%. The genes are TRBV6-5 and TRBJ2-2; D might be TRBD1 (6 bases). The sequenced sample consisted of peripheral blood. This clonotype was sampled from a woman in her late teens or twenties with acute or convalescent COVID-19. The chain's CDR3 is CASSSYWTDSGGELFF. CDR3 DNA sequence: TGTGCCAGCAGTTCGTACTGGACAGACTCGGGCGGGGAGCTGTTTTTT.